One sample yielded the 8 T cell receptor beta chains listed below, sequenced in a study of shared T cell receptors in the human thymus. Assay: immunoSEQ multiplex PCR; the TCRdb copy retains only in-frame clones and omits some. The sample has about 500,000 clones, 75% to 80% seen once. This sample was shared with a second study, whose subject was human thymus T cells.

Sequencing used thymocytes. These receptors all stem from a boy in the first two years of life with a congenital heart defect.

This chain links TRBV29-1 with TRBJ2-3; D gene ambiguous. Trimming took 6 bases from V and 6 from J, leaving 7 bases between them. CDR3 length equals 10 residues. Germline loops: CDR1 SQVTM, CDR2 ANQGSEA. CDR3 sequence: CSVRPDTQYF. The CDR3 DNA reads as TGCAGCGTGCGTCCGGATACGCAGTATTTT.

The chain couples TRBV18 to TRBJ2-7; perhaps TRBD1 as D (6 bases). Germline CDR1 KGHSH, CDR2 LQKENI. V was cut by 6 bases and J by 1 base, with 19 bases left in between. There are 16 residues in the CDR3. The CDR3: CASSKRTEPTSYEQYF. The CDR3 nucleotides are TGTGCCAGCTCGAAAAGGACAGAACCAACTTCCTACGAGCAGTACTTC.

The DNA of the CDR3 is TGTGCCAGCAGCGTAGCAGCGGGAGAAGGGACAGATACGCAGTATTTT. Its protein product is CASSVAAGEGTDTQYF. This rearrangement joins TRBV9 to TRBJ2-3, with 8 bases fitting TRBD2. Germline CDR1 SGDLS, CDR2 YYNGEE. V lost 0 bases, J lost 3 bases, and 6 bases stayed unmatched. There are 16 residues in the CDR3.

This rearrangement joins TRBV4-2 to TRBJ2-5; 11 bases match TRBD2. The ends lost 1 base at V and 5 bases at J; junction bases unmatched: 12. The CDR3 runs to 18 residues. Germline V CDR1 and CDR2: LGHNA, YNFKEQ. The CDR3 reads CASSQGLAGGLLGETQYF. CDR3 bases: TGTGCCAGCAGCCAAGGTCTAGCGGGAGGACTCCTAGGGGAGACCCAGTACTTC.

The rearrangement uses TRBV27 and TRBJ2-1, with 9 bases matching TRBD2. Trimming took 1 base from V and 4 from J; bases not matched to a gene: 8. The V gene's germline CDR1 is MNHEY and CDR2 SMNVEV (reference sequence). The CDR3 covers 17 residues. The chain's CDR3 is CASSLLGGLALYNEQFF. The CDR3, as DNA: TGTGCCAGCAGTTTATTGGGAGGACTAGCGCTTTACAATGAGCAGTTCTTC.

This chain connects TRBV11-2 to TRBJ2-5; no clear D. The better agreement between TRBJ2-7 and the DNA end casts doubt on the J call. The CDR3 extends over 15 amino acids. The V gene's germline CDR1 is SGHAT and CDR2 FQNNGV. CDR3 amino acids: CASSTQDLTFYEQYF. Written as DNA, the CDR3 is TGTGCCAGCAGTACTCAAGACTTGACCTTTTACGAGCAGTACTTC.

This clone was found a few times. The rearrangement uses TRBV18 and TRBJ1-1; the match to TRBD1 covers 7 bases. The CDR3 consists of 15 residues. Germline-derived CDR1 and CDR2 are KGHSH and LQKENI. Unmatched junction bases numbered 7, after V lost 5 bases and J lost 1 base. The CDR3 here is CASSTPGQKNTEAFF. In DNA, the CDR3 is TGTGCCAGCTCAACCCCGGGACAGAAGAACACTGAAGCTTTCTTT.

This clone was detected only a few times. The chain joins TRBV7-2 to TRBJ2-2; 10 bases map to TRBD1. Trimming removed 7 bases from V and 7 bases from J; junction bases left unmatched: 21. The CDR3 spans 19 residues. Germline CDR1 and CDR2: SGHTA and FQGNSA. CDR3 bases: TGTGCCAGCACCTTTCGAAGGACCGCCGGGACAGGGGACAACGGGGAGCTGTTTTTT. Translated: CASTFRRTAGTGDNGELFF.